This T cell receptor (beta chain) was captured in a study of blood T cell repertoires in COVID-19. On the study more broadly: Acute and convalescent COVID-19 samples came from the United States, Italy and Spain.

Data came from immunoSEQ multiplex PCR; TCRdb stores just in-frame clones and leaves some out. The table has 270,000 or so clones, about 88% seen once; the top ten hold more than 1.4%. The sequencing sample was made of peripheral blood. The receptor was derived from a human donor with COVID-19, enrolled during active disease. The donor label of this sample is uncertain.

CDR3 DNA sequence: TGTGCCAGCAGCCAAGACAGGACAGGGGAAGCTTTCTTT. Its translation is CASSQDRTGEAFF. The chain joins TRBV3-1 (or the pseudogene TRBV3-2) to TRBJ1-1; 8 nucleotides align to TRBD1. CDR3 length: 13 residues. J lost 8 bases, V lost 0 bases, and 2 bases had no gene match. Germline CDR1 and CDR2: LGHDT and YNNKEL (reference sequence).